This T cell receptor (beta chain) is from a study of shared clonotypes between healthy human individuals (dated by TCRdb to 2018 to 2020). Looking at the study overall: Three men and two women, aged 18 to 49 years, made up the cohort. For each donor, CD4 naive and CD4 memory were each given three plates, CD8 naive was given two plates, and CD8 memory was given one plate. Each donor's leukapheresis produced roughly between roughly 0.94 and 9.5 billion PBMCs. Different laboratories and diverse techniques were used to prepare libraries and sequence TCR repertoires, to increase sequencing depth and limit assay-specific biases. Blood TCR repertoires of several healthy adults were deeply sequenced to estimate repertoire size and the extent of clonotype sharing between individuals. What the authors observed across the whole study: The genetic and exposure-history diversity represented was limited by the small number of donors. Rarefaction of sorted-subset datasets indicated incomplete sequencing despite the large sequencing depth. Clonotypes shared by all four sorted-subset donors showed higher generation probabilities than non-shared clonotypes. Pairwise subsampling led to the expectation that sequencing depth would affect the degree of clonotype sharing among donors. Estimated clonotype richness was generally larger for naive than for memory subsets. Sharing across four donors was observed for roughly 5% of naive CD4, about 4% of naive CD8, 2% to 2.5% of memory CD4, and around 0.4% of memory CD8 clonotypes. Sampling was restricted to blood, and TCR repertoires in tissue are likely to differ from TCR repertoires in blood.

Using the deep immunoSEQ assay, TCR CDR3 regions were amplified from genomic DNA by multiplex PCR. Genomic DNA extracted from each cell subset was distributed evenly over all wells of several immunoSEQ 96-well plates, and each plate served as one replicate. For sorted subsets, roughly 200 ng genomic DNA, equal to 30,000 or so T cell genomes, was loaded into each replicate PCR. Purified libraries were quantified with a Qubit 3.0 fluorometer, sized on a Bioanalyzer 2100, and re-quantified with the KAPA Library Quantification kit. Every immunoSEQ 96-well plate was sequenced on a separate single-read 150-cycle Illumina NextSeq 550 flow cell. The paper's data handling went like this. Because only junctional sequences without quality scores were contained in the immunoSEQ output, filtering matching that applied to full-length reads could not be performed. To assign V/J genes and CDR3, sequences were annotated against IMGT germline references using PyIR, a Python wrapper for IgBLAST v1.9. Reads were removed for weak V/J assignments (E-value above 1e-6), missing CDR3, stop codons, out-of-frame junctions, or ambiguous translated residues. V3J clonotypes were defined as sequences sharing the same inferred V gene, J gene, and CDR3 amino acid sequence. The percentage overlap between two repertoires was calculated by dividing the number of shared unique clonotypes by the size of the smaller repertoire. Three approaches were used to assess repertoire richness: RTK rarefaction, the Chao1 estimator, and Recon v2.1 estimates of unobserved clonotypes. Generation probabilities were computed with OLGA for all TCRbeta clonotypes obtained by the gDNA method from several donors. The clones in this table, taken by TCRdb from immuneACCESS, are in-frame only. Not every clone is retained; where verified, under half of the shortfall comes from an unresolved V gene, and the cause of the rest is unknown. V, J and clone size derive from that table, while D and trimming were established from the DNA sequence. The sample table contains roughly 2.2 million clones; only one count was recorded for 80% to 95% of them. The ten largest make up roughly 0.36% of the sample.

The donors were healthy, HIV-negative adults with no recently reported acute infections or vaccinations. Every donor was a Caucasian adult living in Nashville, Tennessee, USA. CD4+ T cells were enriched by magnetic negative selection, after which naive cells were positively selected on CD45RA and the negative fraction was taken as the memory subset. After blood collection by leukapheresis, PBMCs were isolated using Ficoll-Histopaque density gradient centrifugation and then cryopreserved in the vapor phase of liquid nitrogen. Purity and quantity of every magnetically sorted T cell population were checked by analytical flow cytometry. Genomic DNA was isolated from every sorted fraction and measured by UV absorbance on a Nanodrop 2000c. CDR1 SGHTA and CDR2 FQGNSA were looked up in the germline V gene. V is trimmed back by 2 bases and J by 10 bases, and the junction contains 4 bases that no gene match accounts for. Measured from the cysteine to the phenylalanine, the CDR3 is 13 residues long. The CDR3 DNA has 39 bases and is translated from base 1.

To note about this clone: There is no known antigen for this receptor. The sample holds no much larger clone one base away, and base qualities are not on file.

This receptor was identified in a man aged 18 to 35 in good health. Some clones in this sample may be carry-over from other donors' samples. Sequenced material: naive CD4+ T cells from PBMCs. The cell subset or site label corresponds to: CD45RA+ positively selected. The chain is assembled from TRBV7-2 and TRBJ1-1, with 10 central nucleotides matching TRBD1. In nucleotides, the sequence is TGTGCCAGCAGCTTACGACAGGGGGCTGGAGCTTTCTTT. It translates as CASSLRQGAGAFF.